The entry below gives a single T cell receptor beta chain sequence along with its context. These data belong to a study of OX40 agonist ivuxolimab in advanced cancers. Looking at the study overall: Administration of intravenous ivuxolimab to patients occurred every 2 weeks at 0.01 to 10 mg/kg.

Profiling relied on immunoSEQ multiplex PCR, and the TCRdb table lists in-frame clones only, not all of them. Among tens of thousands of clones listed, approximately 77% were seen once. The length of the CDR3 is 16 residues. After removal of 0 bases from V and 0 bases from J, the junction contained 3 bases not matched to a gene. Germline V CDR1 and CDR2: SGHRS, YFSETQ. The sequences come from CD4+ or CD8+ T cells sorted from blood, collected in a trial of the OX40 agonist ivuxolimab. This TCR came from an adult with an advanced solid tumor such as melanoma, head and neck, liver or kidney cancer. J is TRBJ2-3 and V is TRBV5-1, with 8 positions matching TRBD2. CDR3 DNA: TGCGCCAGCAGCTTGGCCCCTAGCGGGAGCACAGATACGCAGTATTTT. Amino acid sequence: CASSLAPSGSTDTQYF.